A single sample is the source of the 7 T cell receptor beta chains below, sequenced in a study of human T cells and chemical hapten exposure. TCRdb ran MiXCR on the RACE reads and lists one entry per CDR3 protein. The top ten clones hold 14% of a sample with tens of thousands of distinct CDR3 sequences, approximately 9.8% of them seen once. Sample time point: pre-sensitization, week 0. Treatment meaning: therapeutic diphenylcyclopropenone sensitization with weekly scalp DPC. Here the sequenced sample was whole blood, taken in connection with sensitization to the hapten diphenylcyclopropenone (DPC). The origin of the receptors is a woman aged 35 to 49 with alopecia areata. Some clones in this sample may be carry-over from other donors' samples.

V and J are TRBV7-3 and TRBJ2-6; possibly TRBD1 for D (5 bases). The CDR3 runs to 17 residues. V gave up 2 bases and J gave up 2 bases, with 13 bases separating them. Germline values: CDR1 SGHTA, CDR2 FQGTGA. The CDR3 here is CASSLSAGWPGANVLTF. Written as DNA, the CDR3 is TGTGCCAGCAGCTTATCGGCAGGGTGGCCTGGGGCCAACGTCCTGACTTTC.

This clonotype was counted only a few times. V is TRBV12-5 and J is TRBJ2-5, with a weak D call TRBD1 (5 bases). CDR1 and CDR2 (germline): LGHNT, FRNRAP. V was pared by 5 bases and J by 7 bases, with 23 bases between. The CDR3 sequence is 16 residues long. The CDR3 reads CASGPNTPGAHVTQYF. The CDR3 bases are TGTGCTAGTGGTCCCAACACCCCTGGGGCACATGTGACCCAGTACTTC.

V usage is TRBV2 and J usage is TRBJ2-1; 9 bases match TRBD1. After removal of 5 bases from V and 6 bases from J, the junction contained 8 bases not matched to a gene. The germline gives CDR1 SNHLY, CDR2 FYNNEI. The CDR3 runs to 15 residues. This CDR3 is CASSSYRGPPNEQFF. CDR3 nucleotides: TGTGCCAGCAGTAGTTACAGGGGGCCCCCCAATGAGCAGTTCTTC. The variable domain in full, completed from reference TRBV2 and TRBJ2-1, reads EPEVTQTPSHQVTQMGQEVILRCVPISNHLYFYWYRQILGQKVEFLVSFYNNEISEKSEIFDDQFSVERPDGSNFTLKIRSTKLEDSAMYFCASSSYRGPPNEQFFGPGTRLTVL.

This clonotype has more than one count but fewer than ten. The V gene is TRBV11-2, the J gene TRBJ2-1; 8 nucleotides align to TRBD1. Unmatched junction bases numbered 6, after V lost 5 bases and J lost 15 bases. CDR3 length: 11 amino acids. Germline V CDR1 and CDR2: SGHAT, FQNNGV. CDR3 residues: CASSPQGVRFF. The CDR3 DNA sequence: TGTGCCAGCAGCCCACAGGGGGTTCGGTTCTTC.

This clonotype appeared many times. The V call is TRBV20-1, the J call TRBJ2-1; D possibly uses TRBD1 or TRBD2 (5 bases each). CDR3 size: 13 residues. Per germline, CDR1 DFQATT and CDR2 SNEGSKA (reference sequence). V was clipped by 2 bases and J by 7 bases, with 12 bases between them. CDR3 nucleotides: TGCAGTGCTAGACACGGGGCTAGGAATGAGCAGTTCTTC. Its translation is CSARHGARNEQFF.

V and J are TRBV29-1 and TRBJ2-4; possibly TRBD1 or TRBD2 for D (6 bases each). Germline V CDR1 and CDR2: SQVTM, ANQGSEA. V gave up 1 base and J gave up 8 bases, with 12 bases separating them. The CDR3 loop spans 13 amino acids. Written as DNA, the CDR3 is TGCAGCGTTGAAGGGGGGCGCGGGGACATTCAGTACTTC. Translated, it gives CSVEGGRGDIQYF.

Many counts were recorded for this clonotype. The chain couples TRBV3-1 to TRBJ2-7; D is undetermined. CDR3 length: 15 amino acids. Germline V gene data show CDR1 as LGHDT and CDR2 as YNNKEL (reference sequence). Trimming cost V 4 bases and J 0 bases, with 13 bases left between them. The CDR3 bases are TGTGCCAGCAGCCGACAAAGTTCCCCCTCCTACGAGCAGTACTTC. This sequence encodes CASSRQSSPSYEQYF.